The 26 T cell receptor beta chains below all came from one sample that was sequenced in a study of blood T cell repertoires in COVID-19. Assay used: immunoSEQ multiplex PCR; TCRdb lists only in-frame clones, some missing. The sample holds about 280,000 clones; approximately 82% are singletons and the top ten take more than 4%. Input material: PBMCs or T cells enriched from blood (not recorded which). Source of these receptors: a man aged 35 to 55 who had been exposed to COVID-19.

V is TRBV19 and J is TRBJ2-7; D is unresolved. CDR3 length equals 13 residues. Trimming cost V 8 bases and J 3 bases, with 14 bases left between them. Germline V gives CDR1 LNHDA, CDR2 SQIVND (reference sequence). The DNA for the CDR3 is TGTGCCAGTTCTCCTATATCCGGCTACGAGCAGTACTTC. Its translation: CASSPISGYEQYF.

The chain joins TRBV15 to TRBJ2-2; no clear D. This CDR3 is built from 13 residues. With 0 bases removed from V and 7 bases from J, the gap between germline ends came to 6 bases. Germline values: CDR1 LNHNV, CDR2 YYDKDF (reference sequence). The chain's CDR3 is CATSRDVYGELFF. The CDR3 nucleotides read TGTGCCACCAGCAGAGATGTCTACGGGGAGCTGTTTTTT.

The chain is built from TRBV25-1 and TRBJ2-4; 11 nucleotides align to TRBD2. After removal of 2 bases from V and 8 bases from J, the junction contained 8 bases not matched to a gene. Germline V gives CDR1 MGHDK, CDR2 SYGVNS. There are 16 residues in the CDR3. CDR3 loop: CASSENYGTSGDIQYF. The CDR3 bases are TGTGCCAGCAGTGAAAATTATGGGACTAGCGGAGACATTCAGTACTTC.

The chain links TRBV21-1 to TRBJ1-2. TRBV21-1 is noted as a pseudogene. The CDR3 is 11 residues long. In nucleotides, the CDR3 is TGTGCCATCAGGGAGGTTCATGGCTACACCTTC. Its protein product is CAIREVHGYTF.

This chain links TRBV10-3 with TRBJ2-1; 7 bases agree with TRBD1. The CDR3 sequence is 15 residues long. Trimming cost V 5 bases and J 1 base; bases outside gene matches: 5. Germline CDR1 reads ENHRY; CDR2 reads SYGVKD. The CDR3 nucleotides are TGTGCCATCAGTCCCCCAGGGGGATCCTACAATGAGCAGTTCTTC. As protein: CAISPPGGSYNEQFF.

This clone showed up many times. This rearrangement joins TRBV11-2 to TRBJ1-6; TRBD1 aligns across 8 bases. V was clipped by 2 bases and J by 9 bases; unmatched bases: 3. Germline CDR1 and CDR2: SGHAT and FQNNGV. This CDR3 has 14 residues. The CDR3 region is CASSLQGASSPLHF. The CDR3 DNA reads as TGTGCCAGCAGCTTACAGGGGGCGAGTTCACCCCTCCACTTT.

This rearrangement joins TRBV10-3 to TRBJ2-3; perhaps TRBD2 as D (6 bases). CDR1 ENHRY and CDR2 SYGVKD come from the germline V gene. The germline V and J ends were trimmed by 6 bases and 8 bases, with 15 bases remaining between them. The CDR3 runs to 13 residues. The CDR3 region is CAIRGPGVGTQYF. The DNA of the CDR3 is TGTGCCATCAGAGGGCCGGGGGTTGGTACGCAGTATTTT.

This clone was observed a single time. This CDR3 is CASSSASGRSYNEQFF. The CDR3 coding sequence is TGTGCCAGCAGCTCCGCTAGCGGGCGCTCCTACAATGAGCAGTTCTTC. The genes are TRBV5-4 and TRBJ2-1; 8 nucleotides match TRBD2. The ends lost 3 bases at V and 0 bases at J; junction bases unmatched: 5. Germline lookup yields CDR1 SGHNT and CDR2 YYREEE (reference sequence). CDR3 length: 16 amino acids.

This chain connects TRBV29-1 to TRBJ2-6, with D possibly matching TRBD1 (6 bases). The CDR3 covers 16 residues. From germline, CDR1 is SQVTM and CDR2 ANQGSEA. Trimming took 4 bases from V and 2 from J, leaving 15 bases between them. For the CDR3, the DNA is TGCAGCGTTGCTGTTCAGGGGTATGCTGGGGCCAACGTCCTGACTTTC. This codes for CSVAVQGYAGANVLTF.

The rearrangement uses TRBV6-1 and TRBJ2-1; D ambiguous. The CDR3 contains 11 residues. V lost 2 bases, J lost 13 bases, and 9 bases lay in between. Germline CDR1 is MNHNS and CDR2 is SASEGT. In DNA, the CDR3 is TGTGCCAGCAGTGAAATAATATTCCAGTTCTTC. Amino acid sequence: CASSEIIFQFF.

The chain employs TRBV24-1 and TRBJ1-2; 9 bases are a match to TRBD1. CDR1 and CDR2 from the germline V gene are KGHDR and SFDVKD. The V and J ends lost 4 bases and 2 bases, in that order; junction bases with no gene match: 10. CDR3 size: 17 residues. The chain's CDR3 is CATSDVSGTGINYGYTF. The CDR3 coding sequence is TGTGCCACCAGTGACGTGAGCGGGACAGGGATAAACTATGGCTACACCTTC.

The V and J genes are TRBV10-3 and TRBJ2-1; perhaps TRBD2 as D (5 bases). From germline, CDR1 is ENHRY and CDR2 SYGVKD. CDR3 length: 14 residues. V was pared by 4 bases and J by 4 bases, with 11 bases between. CDR3 protein: CAISGTEIYNEQFF. CDR3 nucleotide sequence: TGTGCCATCAGTGGGACTGAGATATACAATGAGCAGTTCTTC.

This sequence joins TRBV7-9 and TRBJ1-3; D remains unclear. The CDR3 runs to 12 residues. Germline V gene lookup returns CDR1 SEHNR and CDR2 FQNEAQ (reference sequence). With 3 bases removed from V and 7 bases from J, the gap between germline ends came to 7 bases. The DNA for the CDR3 is TGTGCCAGCAGCTTGAGCTCGAACACCATATATTTT. It encodes CASSLSSNTIYF.

The rearrangement uses TRBV7-2 and TRBJ1-3; D is unresolved. The CDR3 totals 13 residues. V lost 2 bases and J 4 bases, leaving 6 bases between the germline ends. Germline lookup yields CDR1 SGHTA and CDR2 FQGNSA. DNA of the CDR3: TGTGCCAGCAGCTTACAGGAAGGAAACACCATATATTTT. Residues: CASSLQEGNTIYF.

The chain couples TRBV6-6 to TRBJ2-7; no clear D. Germline assignment: CDR1 MNHNY and CDR2 SVGAGI (reference sequence). Trimming pared 0 bases from V and 7 bases from J, leaving 7 bases between. This CDR3 has 12 amino acids. CDR3 protein: CASSYSTSEQYF. CDR3 nucleotides: TGTGCCAGCAGTTACTCGACTTCAGAGCAGTACTTC.

The genes are TRBV19 and TRBJ2-1; tentative D call: TRBD1 (5 bases). The CDR3 runs to 12 residues. Trimming took off 6 bases at V and 10 bases at J, with 13 bases between the two ends. Germline lookup yields CDR1 LNHDA and CDR2 SQIVND (reference sequence). CDR3 DNA: TGTGCCAGTAGAGACTCTTCAGGGGAGCAGTTCTTC. This translates into CASRDSSGEQFF.

Only a few counts were recorded for this clone. The genes are TRBV24-1 and TRBJ2-7; TRBD1 aligns across 7 bases. J lost 6 bases, V lost 9 bases, and 16 bases had no gene match. The length of the CDR3 is 15 residues. Germline CDR1 reads KGHDR; CDR2 reads SFDVKD. The CDR3 protein is CATGASDRPPIEQYF. CDR3 bases: TGTGCCACCGGCGCGTCGGACAGGCCGCCGATCGAGCAGTACTTC.

On this clone: The germline gene is not matched at one end of the junction; a read error may be the cause. This chain connects TRBV30 to TRBJ1-3; no clear D. Per germline, CDR1 GTSNPN and CDR2 SVGIG (reference sequence). CDR3 length equals 13 residues. The CDR3 region has the DNA TGTGCTTGGAATTGGCCATCTGGAAACACCATATATTTT. Protein: CAWNWPSGNTIYF.

This chain connects TRBV7-9 to TRBJ1-2; a weak D match, TRBD1 (5 bases). Germline values: CDR1 SEHNR, CDR2 FQNEAQ (reference sequence). V shed 1 base and J shed 4 bases, with 10 bases lying between them. The CDR3 runs 14 residues. CDR3 coding DNA: TGTGCCAGCAGCTTAGATAGGGGCTCCTATGGCTACACCTTC. Translated, it gives CASSLDRGSYGYTF.

This clone was seen only once. V usage is TRBV18 and J usage is TRBJ1-4; D is ambiguous. Germline loops: CDR1 KGHSH, CDR2 LQKENI. The germline V and J ends were trimmed by 0 bases and 8 bases, with 13 bases remaining between them. This CDR3 region has 15 residues. This CDR3 is CASSPPGDEREKLFF. CDR3 DNA: TGTGCCAGCTCACCACCGGGAGACGAAAGGGAAAAACTGTTTTTT. The full variable domain, its missing parts supplied by reference TRBV18 and TRBJ1-4, is NAGVMQNPRHLVRRRGQEARLRCSPMKGHSHVYWYRQLPEEGLKFMVYLQKENIIDESGMPKERFSAEFPKEGPSILRIQQVVRGDSAAYFCASSPPGDEREKLFFGSGTQLSVL.

The V call is TRBV10-3, the J call TRBJ2-3; unclear D gene. Trimming removed 3 bases at V and 0 bases at J, with 7 bases between. Germline CDR1 and CDR2: ENHRY and SYGVKD. This CDR3 contains 14 residues. The CDR3 spells CAISDQRSTDTQYF. DNA of the CDR3: TGTGCCATCAGTGACCAGAGGAGCACAGATACGCAGTATTTT.

The chain links TRBV7-9 to TRBJ1-1, with D perhaps TRBD1 (5 bases). V shed 1 base and J shed 5 bases, with 14 bases lying between them. The CDR3 has 15 amino acids. Looked up from germline, CDR1 is SEHNR and CDR2 is FQNEAQ (reference sequence). The CDR3 region is CASSLGGALGTEAFF. Written as DNA, the CDR3 is TGTGCCAGCAGCTTAGGCGGGGCGTTAGGTACTGAAGCTTTCTTT.

The gene calls are TRBV10-1 and TRBJ2-3, with a possible D match to TRBD2 (6 bases). The CDR3 spans 14 residues. V lost 4 bases and J lost 4, with 12 bases in between. From germline, CDR1 is WNHNN and CDR2 SYGVQD (reference sequence). The CDR3 sequence: CASSGQLAPDTQYF. Here the CDR3 DNA reads TGCGCCAGCAGTGGGCAACTAGCCCCAGATACGCAGTATTTT.

This sequence joins TRBV11-3 and TRBJ2-7; 7 bases map to TRBD1. The CDR3 is 17 amino acids. The junction had 13 bases not matched to a gene; V was cut back by 3 bases and J by 2 bases. Germline lookup yields CDR1 SGHNT and CDR2 YENEEA. CDR3 in amino acids: CASSLMTGYSTTYEQYF. CDR3 DNA sequence: TGTGCCAGCAGCTTGATGACAGGGTACTCAACGACCTACGAGCAGTACTTC.

The gene calls are TRBV2 and TRBJ1-1; maybe TRBD1 (5 bases). The CDR3 covers 15 residues. V gave up 9 bases and J gave up 8 bases, with 25 bases separating them. Per the germline V gene, CDR1 is SNHLY and CDR2 is FYNNEI. The CDR3 DNA reads as TGTGCCAGGGCCGGGGGAACCTTGGGTCGCTCGGAAGCTTTCTTT. It yields the protein CARAGGTLGRSEAFF.

V and J are TRBV6-4 and TRBJ2-3, with 7 bases lining up with TRBD2. Germline V gives CDR1 MRHNA, CDR2 SNTAGT. CDR3 length equals 13 residues. J gave up 2 bases and V 8 bases, and 4 bases lay outside the gene matches. CDR3 loop: CASARDYTDTQYF. The CDR3 DNA reads as TGTGCCAGCGCCCGGGACTACACAGATACGCAGTATTTT.